This entry is about one T cell receptor (beta chain). What it binds is unknown. These data are taken from a study of CD8 T cells in Susac syndrome. Study-level results: Susac-specific public clones in total CD8+ repertoires numbered sixteen; in CD8+ TEMRA repertoires, they numbered five.

Trimming took 1 base from V and 8 from J, leaving 15 bases between them. CDR1 is SGHDN, CDR2 FVKESK, per germline. The CDR3 runs to 15 residues. All included Susac syndrome patients satisfied recently defined diagnostic criteria for definite or probable disease. Reverse transcription of about 0.5 to 1 ug RNA used random hexamers. The TCR beta CDR3 was amplified by immunoSEQ multiplex PCR across 54 Vbeta, 13 Jbeta. TCRdb called the immunoSEQ multiplex PCR reads again in MiXCR, with one record for every CDR3 protein. The data show about 190,000 distinct CDR3 sequences, with roughly 94% seen just once and about 0.15% held by the top ten.

Source material: CD8+ T cells from PBMCs. J is TRBJ2-1 and V is TRBV14, with D uncertain. The receptor comes from a human donor with Susac syndrome. The CDR3 is CASSQGVLSGDEQFF. As DNA, the CDR3 is TGTGCCAGCAGCCAAGGGGTCCTTAGTGGAGATGAGCAGTTCTTC.